This is a list of T cell receptor beta chains from one sample in a study of blood T cell repertoires in COVID-19. Sequencing used immunoSEQ multiplex PCR; TCRdb keeps in-frame clones, though not all of them. The sample contains about 320,000 clones, 90% of which appear only once. Sequenced sample: PBMCs or T cells enriched from blood (not recorded which). Receptors were obtained from a woman in her 30s who had been exposed to COVID-19. The CDR3 runs from the conserved cysteine through the conserved F or W. The D gene is left open where the match is weak.

v_call,d_call,j_call,cdr3_aa
TRBV28,TRBD1,TRBJ1-3,CASKIRQGAIYF
TRBV5-4,TRBD1,TRBJ1-4,CASRIQGNEKLFF
TRBV27,NA,TRBJ1-3,CASSPWGVSGNTIYF
TRBV6-5,TRBD2,TRBJ2-7,CASVAASGAYEQYF
TRBV10-3,TRBD1,TRBJ2-3,CAITATGTGTDTQYF
TRBV2,TRBD2,TRBJ2-3,CASKEQRGITDTQYF
TRBV10-3,NA,TRBJ1-2,CAISESGQGNYGYTF
TRBV6-5,TRBD1,TRBJ1-1,CAAPTGSAEAFF
TRBV11-2,NA,TRBJ1-4,CASSFTPATNEKLFF
TRBV18,TRBD1,TRBJ2-3,CASSPPEDPGGTQYF
TRBV7-9,NA,TRBJ1-1,CASSPNGGLSTEAFF
TRBV2,NA,TRBJ1-2,CASSAGGQGIRYTF
TRBV6-6,NA,TRBJ1-5,CASSDNYSNQPQHF
TRBV7-9,TRBD1,TRBJ2-5,CASSLGTGARETQYF
TRBV9,NA,TRBJ1-6,CASSVDGQDSPLHF
TRBV4-1,NA,TRBJ1-2,CASSPGPGGPNYGYTF
TRBV9,TRBD1,TRBJ1-6,CASSDRDRDLNNSPLHF